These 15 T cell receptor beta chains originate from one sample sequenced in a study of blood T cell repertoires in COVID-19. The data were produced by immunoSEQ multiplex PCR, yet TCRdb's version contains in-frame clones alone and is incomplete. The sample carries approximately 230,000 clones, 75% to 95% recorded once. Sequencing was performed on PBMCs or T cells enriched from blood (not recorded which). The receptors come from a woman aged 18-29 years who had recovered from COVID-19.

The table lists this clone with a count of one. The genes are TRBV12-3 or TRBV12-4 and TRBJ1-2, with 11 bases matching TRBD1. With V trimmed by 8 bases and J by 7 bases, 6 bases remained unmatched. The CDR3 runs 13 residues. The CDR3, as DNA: TGTGCCAGCTACGGACAGGGGGCGGTTGGCTACACCTTC. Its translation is CASYGQGAVGYTF.

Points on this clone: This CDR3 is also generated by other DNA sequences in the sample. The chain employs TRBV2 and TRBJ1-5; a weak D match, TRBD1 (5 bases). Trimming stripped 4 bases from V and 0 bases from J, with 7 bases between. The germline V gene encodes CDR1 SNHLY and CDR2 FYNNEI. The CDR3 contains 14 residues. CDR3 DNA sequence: TGTGCCAGCAGTGCCCAGGGTAGCAATCAGCCCCAGCATTTT. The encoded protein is CASSAQGSNQPQHF.

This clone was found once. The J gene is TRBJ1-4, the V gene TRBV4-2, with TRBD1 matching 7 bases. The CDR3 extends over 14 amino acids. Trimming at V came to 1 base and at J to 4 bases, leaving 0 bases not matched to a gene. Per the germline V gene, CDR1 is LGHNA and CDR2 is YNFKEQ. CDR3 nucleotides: TGTGCCAGCAGCCAAGGACAGGGTAATGAAAAACTGTTTTTT. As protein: CASSQGQGNEKLFF.

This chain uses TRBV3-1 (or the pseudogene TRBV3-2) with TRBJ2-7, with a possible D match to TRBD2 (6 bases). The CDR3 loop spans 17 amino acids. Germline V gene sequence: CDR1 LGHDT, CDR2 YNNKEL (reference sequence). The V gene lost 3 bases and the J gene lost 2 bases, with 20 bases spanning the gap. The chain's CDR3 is CASSQRGLQRATYEQYF. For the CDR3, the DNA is TGTGCCAGCAGCCAGAGGGGCCTGCAGCGGGCGACCTACGAGCAGTACTTC.

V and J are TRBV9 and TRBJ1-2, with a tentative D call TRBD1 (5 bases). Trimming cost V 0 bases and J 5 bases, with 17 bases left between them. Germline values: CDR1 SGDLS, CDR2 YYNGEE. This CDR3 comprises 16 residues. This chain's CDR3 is CASSVGEAGSLYGYTF. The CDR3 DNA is TGTGCCAGCAGCGTAGGAGAGGCAGGGTCCCTATATGGCTACACCTTC.

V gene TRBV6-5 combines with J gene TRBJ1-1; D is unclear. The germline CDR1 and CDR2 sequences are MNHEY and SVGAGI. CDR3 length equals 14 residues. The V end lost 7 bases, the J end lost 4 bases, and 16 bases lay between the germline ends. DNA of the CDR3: TGTGCCAGCACCCACCGCTCGATCGGCACTGAAGCTTTCTTT. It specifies CASTHRSIGTEAFF.

The CDR3 spells CASSLGDPGTEAFF. CDR3 bases: TGTGCCAGCAGTTTAGGGGATCCGGGAACTGAAGCTTTCTTT. The chain is built from TRBV28 and TRBJ1-1; D uncertain. Germline values: CDR1 MDHEN, CDR2 SYDVKM. This CDR3 spans 14 amino acids. V was clipped by 2 bases and J by 5 bases, with 12 bases between them.

CDR3: CASSRLRDRGLEQFF. The CDR3 region has the DNA TGTGCCAGCAGCCGCCTCCGGGACAGGGGCCTCGAGCAGTTCTTC. The chain joins TRBV11-2 to TRBJ2-1, with TRBD1 matching 10 bases. V shed 5 bases and J 10 bases; nucleotides not matched to a gene: 11. The CDR3 is 15 amino acids. Looked up from germline, CDR1 is SGHAT and CDR2 is FQNNGV.

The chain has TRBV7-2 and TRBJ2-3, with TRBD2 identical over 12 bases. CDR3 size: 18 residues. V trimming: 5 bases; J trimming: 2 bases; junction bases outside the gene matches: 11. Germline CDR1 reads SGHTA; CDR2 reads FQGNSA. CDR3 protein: CASSPSRTSGDVTDTQYF. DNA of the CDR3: TGTGCCAGCAGCCCCTCCCGGACTAGCGGGGATGTCACAGATACGCAGTATTTT.

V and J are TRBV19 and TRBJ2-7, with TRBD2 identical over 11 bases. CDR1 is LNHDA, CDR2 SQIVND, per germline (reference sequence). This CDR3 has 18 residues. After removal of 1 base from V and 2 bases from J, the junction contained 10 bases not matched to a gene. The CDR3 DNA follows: TGTGCCAGTAGTATAGCTTGGCTAGCGGGAGGCCTTCCCTACGAGCAGTACTTC. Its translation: CASSIAWLAGGLPYEQYF.

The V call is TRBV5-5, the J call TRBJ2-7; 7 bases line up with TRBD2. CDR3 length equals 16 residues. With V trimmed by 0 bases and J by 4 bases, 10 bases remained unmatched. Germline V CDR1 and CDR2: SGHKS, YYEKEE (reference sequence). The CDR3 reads CASSLDVGGGTYEQYF. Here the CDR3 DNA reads TGTGCCAGCAGCTTGGATGTGGGGGGAGGGACTTACGAGCAGTACTTC.

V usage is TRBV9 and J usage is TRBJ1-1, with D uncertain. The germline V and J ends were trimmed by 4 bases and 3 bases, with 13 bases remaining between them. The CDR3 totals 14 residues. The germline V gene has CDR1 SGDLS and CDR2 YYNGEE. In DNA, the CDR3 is TGTGCCAGCAGCACAAGGACTTTGGACACTGAAGCTTTCTTT. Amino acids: CASSTRTLDTEAFF.

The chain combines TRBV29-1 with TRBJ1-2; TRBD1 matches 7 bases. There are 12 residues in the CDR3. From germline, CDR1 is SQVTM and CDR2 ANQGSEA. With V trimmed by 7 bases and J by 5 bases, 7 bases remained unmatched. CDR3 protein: CSGGDSQYGYTF. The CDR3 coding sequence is TGCAGCGGCGGGGACAGCCAGTATGGCTACACCTTC.

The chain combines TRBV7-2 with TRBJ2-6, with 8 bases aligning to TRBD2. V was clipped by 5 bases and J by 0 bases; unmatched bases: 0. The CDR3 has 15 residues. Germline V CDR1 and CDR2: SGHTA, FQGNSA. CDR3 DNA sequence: TGTGCCAGCAGCGCGGGGGGCTCTGGGGCCAACGTCCTGACTTTC. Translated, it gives CASSAGGSGANVLTF.

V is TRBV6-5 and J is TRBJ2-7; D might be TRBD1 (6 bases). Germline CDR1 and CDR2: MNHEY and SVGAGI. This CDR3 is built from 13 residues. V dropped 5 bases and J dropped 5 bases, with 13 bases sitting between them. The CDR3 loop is CASSLGARDEQYF. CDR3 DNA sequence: TGTGCCAGCAGTCTGGGGGCGCGGGACGAGCAGTACTTC.